The 20 T cell receptor beta chains below all came from one sample that was sequenced in a study of response to subunit inactivated influenza vaccine. TCRdb called the RT-PCR reads again in MiXCR, with one record for every CDR3 protein. Among under 800,000 distinct CDR3 sequences, over 11% were seen once, and the ten largest hold 6.5% to 8.5%. The input for sequencing was PBMCs from blood, taken around 15 days before vaccination. These receptors came from a man aged 50 to 59 who received an inactivated influenza vaccine.

There are a few counts of this clonotype. This sequence joins TRBV5-5 and TRBJ2-1; D not resolved. Germline V gene data show CDR1 as SGHKS and CDR2 as YYEKEE (reference sequence). V lost 7 bases and J lost 6, with 14 bases in between. This CDR3 contains 13 residues. The CDR3 region has the DNA TGTGCCAGCGGGCCTACGGGTGGCAATGAGCAGTTCTTC. Translation gives CASGPTGGNEQFF.

This clonotype was counted at least ten times. The chain recombines TRBV7-8 with TRBJ2-7, with D possibly being TRBD1 (5 bases). The CDR3 consists of 13 residues. V lost 5 bases and J lost 3, with 11 bases in between. Germline CDR1 is SGHVS and CDR2 is FQNEAQ. DNA for the CDR3: TGTGCCAGCAGCGTACAGCAGGGCTACGAGCAGTACTTC. It specifies CASSVQQGYEQYF. Full variable domain (outside the CDR3, taken from reference TRBV7-8 and TRBJ2-7): GAGVSQSPRYKVAKRGQDVALRCDPISGHVSLFWYQQALGQGPEFLTYFQNEAQLDKSGLPSDRFFAERPEGSVSTLKIQRTQQEDSAVYLCASSVQQGYEQYFGPGTRLTVT.

This clonotype was detected ten times or more. The chain joins TRBV7-9 to TRBJ2-3, with TRBD1 matching over 8 bases. CDR1 is SEHNR, CDR2 FQNEAQ, per germline (reference sequence). The J segment lost 11 bases and the V segment lost 5 bases, leaving 9 bases of the junction unmatched. The CDR3 is made up of 13 amino acids. This CDR3 is CASSASETGVQYF. The CDR3 DNA sequence: TGTGCCAGCAGCGCCTCGGAGACAGGGGTGCAGTATTTT.

This clonotype has more than one count but fewer than ten. The chain combines TRBV13 with TRBJ2-3, with TRBD2 matching 8 bases. The length of the CDR3 is 14 residues. J lost 3 bases, V lost 5 bases, and 4 bases had no gene match. CDR1 is PRHDT, CDR2 FYEKMQ, per germline (reference sequence). The CDR3 protein is CASSTGLATDTQYF. CDR3 DNA: TGTGCCAGCAGCACCGGACTAGCTACAGATACGCAGTATTTT.

The sample holds a few counts of this clonotype. This chain links TRBV28 with TRBJ2-1; 10 positions match TRBD2. The V segment lost 4 bases and the J segment 2 bases; nucleotides outside the gene matches: 8. Germline V lookup: CDR1 MDHEN, CDR2 SYDVKM. This CDR3 contains 17 residues. For the CDR3, the DNA is TGTGCCAGCAGTTCCCTAGGACTAGCGGTCACCTACAATGAGCAGTTCTTC. Amino acid sequence: CASSSLGLAVTYNEQFF.

This clonotype was observed a few times. The genes are TRBV6-1 and TRBJ1-4; D might be TRBD1 (5 bases). The CDR3 contains 15 residues. The germline gives CDR1 MNHNS, CDR2 SASEGT. The ends were cut back, 5 bases at V and 5 bases at J, with 15 bases in the middle. The DNA for the CDR3 is TGTGCCAGCAGTCTAGATGACAGTTTCAATGAAAAACTGTTTTTT. This encodes CASSLDDSFNEKLFF.

Only a few counts were recorded for this clonotype. The CDR3 protein is CASSQDLARGDEQYF. The DNA for the CDR3 is TGCGCCAGCAGCCAAGATCTTGCCAGGGGCGACGAGCAGTACTTC. This chain links TRBV4-3 with TRBJ2-7; tentative D call: TRBD1 (6 bases). The CDR3 runs 15 residues. Deletions cut 0 bases from V and 5 bases from J, with 14 bases between. Germline V CDR1 and CDR2: LGHNA, YSLEER.

The chain uses TRBV10-3 and TRBJ2-7, with a possible D match to TRBD1 (6 bases). This CDR3 has 13 amino acids. Germline CDR1 is ENHRY and CDR2 is SYGVKD. Deletions cut 10 bases from V and 2 bases from J, with 15 bases between. The CDR3 loop reads CATTGTYAYEQYF. The CDR3 nucleotides read TGTGCCACCACCGGGACATACGCCTACGAGCAGTACTTC.

Ten or more counts support this clonotype. This rearrangement joins TRBV5-1 to TRBJ2-1; 8 nucleotides match TRBD2. CDR1 SGHRS and CDR2 YFSETQ come from the germline V gene. Trimming cost V 2 bases and J 8 bases; bases outside gene matches: 9. This CDR3 spans 15 amino acids. Here the CDR3 reads CASSFGTRGRDEQFF. CDR3 nucleotides: TGCGCCAGCAGCTTCGGGACTAGAGGTCGGGATGAGCAGTTCTTC.

This clonotype was found a few times. The chain recombines TRBV5-5 with TRBJ2-1; TRBD2 is a possible D gene (6 bases). Germline V CDR1 and CDR2: SGHKS, YYEKEE (reference sequence). V shed 8 bases and J shed 7 bases, with 10 bases lying between them. The CDR3 totals 11 residues. CDR3 sequence reads: CASGGWNEQFF. The DNA of the CDR3 is TGTGCCAGTGGGGGGTGGAATGAGCAGTTCTTC.

The rearrangement joins TRBV9 to TRBJ2-3, with 11 bases lining up with TRBD2. Germline CDR1 SGDLS, CDR2 YYNGEE. This CDR3 spans 15 amino acids. Unmatched junction bases numbered 7, after V lost 4 bases and J lost 6 bases. The CDR3 DNA sequence: TGTGCCAGCAGCAATAGCGGGAGGGCCCCGGATACGCAGTATTTT. Translated, it gives CASSNSGRAPDTQYF. Full variable domain (rest looked up from reference TRBV9 and TRBJ2-3): DSGVTQTPKHLITATGQRVTLRCSPRSGDLSVYWYQQSLDQGLQFLIQYYNGEERAKGNILERFSAQQFPDLHSELNLSSLELGDSALYFCASSNSGRAPDTQYFGPGTRLTVL.

This clonotype was observed many times. The rearrangement joins TRBV12-3 or TRBV12-4 to TRBJ2-7; 11 bases align to TRBD2. The junction had 8 bases not matched to a gene; V was cut back by 1 base and J by 6 bases. This CDR3 comprises 16 residues. The CDR3 DNA is TGTGCCAGCAGTTTAGGGATAGCGGGAGGGGAAGGCGAGCAGTACTTC. This gives the protein CASSLGIAGGEGEQYF.

The CDR3 coding sequence is TGCAGTGCAACGACACAGGGGAATGGCTACACCTTC. It translates to CSATTQGNGYTF. J is TRBJ1-2 and V is TRBV20-1; 7 nucleotides agree with TRBD1. Germline V gives CDR1 DFQATT, CDR2 SNEGSKA (reference sequence). V shed 6 bases and J 6 bases; nucleotides not matched to a gene: 7. The CDR3 consists of 12 residues.

In this sample, this clonotype turned up many times. The CDR3 DNA is TGCGCCAGCAGCTTGGAGCCAGGTTACAATGAGCAGTTCTTC. It encodes CASSLEPGYNEQFF. The rearrangement joins TRBV5-1 to TRBJ2-1; D is unresolved. The CDR3 runs 14 residues. Germline assignment: CDR1 SGHRS and CDR2 YFSETQ. The ends were cut back, 0 bases at V and 4 bases at J, with 8 bases in the middle.

V gene TRBV3-1 combines with J gene TRBJ2-7; D call uncertain. The ends were cut back, 3 bases at V and 3 bases at J, with 12 bases in the middle. The V gene's germline CDR1 is LGHDT and CDR2 YNNKEL (reference sequence). The CDR3 loop spans 14 amino acids. CDR3 loop: CASSQTYLDYEQYF. In DNA form, the CDR3 reads TGTGCCAGCAGCCAGACGTACTTGGACTACGAGCAGTACTTC.

This clonotype was picked up many times. The V call is TRBV10-3, the J call TRBJ2-7; TRBD2 matches at 9 bases. The CDR3 runs 17 residues. Trimming took 3 bases from V and 6 from J; bases not matched to a gene: 15. Germline V gene sequence: CDR1 ENHRY, CDR2 SYGVKD. The CDR3 DNA reads TGTGCCATCAGTGATCTACCTAGCGGGACGCTCGGGATCGAGCAGTACTTC. This gives the protein CAISDLPSGTLGIEQYF.

This clonotype was counted a few times. The J gene is TRBJ2-5, the V gene TRBV9, with 9 bases that match TRBD1. The junction had 9 bases not matched to a gene; V was cut back by 4 bases and J by 5 bases. Germline V gene sequence: CDR1 SGDLS, CDR2 YYNGEE. The CDR3 runs 15 residues. CDR3 loop: CASSSRQGEVETQYF. The CDR3 coding sequence is TGTGCCAGCAGCTCCCGACAGGGGGAAGTGGAGACCCAGTACTTC.

This clonotype was seen a few times. This chain joins TRBV5-1 and TRBJ2-2; 12 nucleotides align to TRBD2. Trimming at V came to 5 bases and at J to 6 bases, leaving 5 bases not matched to a gene. The CDR3 has 15 amino acids. Germline CDR1 and CDR2: SGHRS and YFSETQ. Written as DNA, the CDR3 is TGCGCCAGCAGTTTGACTAGCGGGAGTCCCGGGGAGCTGTTTTTT. Amino acids: CASSLTSGSPGELFF.

The V gene is TRBV5-6, the J gene TRBJ2-7, with a possible D match to TRBD1 (6 bases). CDR1 SGHDT and CDR2 YYEEEE come from the germline V gene. This CDR3 spans 14 amino acids. Trimming took off 4 bases at V and 6 bases at J, with 17 bases between the two ends. The CDR3 bases are TGTGCCAGCAGCCTCCCCGCAGGACAGTTCGAGCAGTACTTC. It codes for CASSLPAGQFEQYF. Drawing the rest from reference TRBV5-6 and TRBJ2-7, the complete variable domain is DAGVTQSPTHLIKTRGQQVTLRCSPKSGHDTVSWYQQALGQGPQFIFQYYEEEERQRGNFPDRFSGHQFPNYSSELNVNALLLGDSALYLCASSLPAGQFEQYFGPGTRLTVT.

A few counts support this clonotype. The V call is TRBV28, the J call TRBJ2-1, with D tentatively TRBD2 (6 bases). Germline V gene lookup returns CDR1 MDHEN and CDR2 SYDVKM. V lost 5 bases and J 3 bases, leaving 11 bases between the germline ends. This CDR3 spans 14 amino acids. The DNA for the CDR3 is TGTGCCAGCAGTCCCCCGGGAGACTACAATGAGCAGTTCTTC. It translates to CASSPPGDYNEQFF. Full variable domain (remainder filled in from reference TRBV28 and TRBJ2-1): DVKVTQSSRYLVKRTGEKVFLECVQDMDHENMFWYRQDPGLGLRLIYFSYDVKMKEKGDIPEGYSVSREKKERFSLILESASTNQTSMYLCASSPPGDYNEQFFGPGTRLTVL.